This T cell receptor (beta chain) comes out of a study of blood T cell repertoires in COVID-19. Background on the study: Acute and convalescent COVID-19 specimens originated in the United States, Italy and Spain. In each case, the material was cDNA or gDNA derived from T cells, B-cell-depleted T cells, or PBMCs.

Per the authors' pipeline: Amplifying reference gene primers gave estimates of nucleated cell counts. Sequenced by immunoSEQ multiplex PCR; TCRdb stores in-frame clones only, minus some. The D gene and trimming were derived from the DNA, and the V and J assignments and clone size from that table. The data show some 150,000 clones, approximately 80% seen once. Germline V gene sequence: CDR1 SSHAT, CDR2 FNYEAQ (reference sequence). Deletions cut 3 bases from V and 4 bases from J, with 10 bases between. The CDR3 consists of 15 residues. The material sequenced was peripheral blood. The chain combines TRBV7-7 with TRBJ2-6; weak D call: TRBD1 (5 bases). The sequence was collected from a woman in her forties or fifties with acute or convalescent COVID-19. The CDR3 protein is CASSLSRAGANVLTF. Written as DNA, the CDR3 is TGTGCCAGCAGCTTGTCCAGGGCAGGGGCCAACGTCCTGACTTTC. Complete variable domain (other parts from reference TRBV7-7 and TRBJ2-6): GAGVSQSPRYKVTKRGQDVTLRCDPISSHATLYWYQQALGQGPEFLTYFNYEAQPDKSGLPSDRFSAERPEGSISTLTIQRTEQRDSAMYRCASSLSRAGANVLTFGAGSRLTVL.